These 10 T cell receptor beta chains came from one sample sequenced in a study of blood T cells in healthy people across ages. The authors ran a second PCR of about 7 to 12 cycles using a sample-barcoded 5' primer and a J-beta primer mix. Via MiXCR, TCRdb re-called the 5' RACE reads, giving one row per CDR3 protein. The table lists hundreds of thousands of distinct CDR3 sequences, less than 40% of them singletons. What was sequenced was blood. The receptors originated from a woman at least 80 years old in good health.

At least ten counts were recorded for this clonotype. A read error may be the cause here, since a much bigger clone is one base away. J is TRBJ2-1 and V is TRBV7-9; 8 bases match TRBD1. The J call may be in error: the DNA end matches TRBJ2-7 better. The CDR3 consists of 16 residues. Germline CDR1 is SEHNR and CDR2 is FQNEAQ (reference sequence). The CDR3, as DNA: TGTGCCAGCAGCGGCCACAGGGGGAGCTCCTACAATGAGCAGTACTTC. Protein product: CASSGHRGSSYNEQYF.

This clonotype has at least ten counts. The V call is TRBV5-1, the J call TRBJ2-5, with D maybe TRBD1 (6 bases). Germline CDR1 and CDR2: SGHRS and YFSETQ. This CDR3 is built from 15 residues. With 0 bases removed from V and 2 bases from J, the gap between germline ends came to 11 bases. In nucleotides, the CDR3 is TGCGCCAGCAGCTTGGAAGCGACAGGTCAAGAGACCCAGTACTTC. Protein product: CASSLEATGQETQYF.

V is TRBV10-2 and J is TRBJ1-4, with 7 positions matching TRBD1. The V gene's germline CDR1 is WSHSY and CDR2 SAAADI. Trimming took 3 bases from V and 5 from J; bases not matched to a gene: 0. This CDR3 contains 13 residues. The CDR3 DNA is TGCGCCAGCAGTGACAGGGGGAATGAAAAACTGTTTTTT. This translates into CASSDRGNEKLFF.

The chain has TRBV11-2 and TRBJ2-4; a possible D gene is TRBD2 (5 bases). This CDR3 has 15 amino acids. Germline assignment: CDR1 SGHAT and CDR2 FQNNGV. Trimming left V 1 base short and J 5 bases short, with 12 bases between. The CDR3 sequence: CASSLVAAGQNIQYF. CDR3 bases: TGTGCCAGCAGCTTAGTGGCCGCGGGTCAAAACATTCAGTACTTC. Combining the CDR3 with reference TRBV11-2 and TRBJ2-4 gives the whole variable domain EAGVAQSPRYKIIEKRQSVAFWCNPISGHATLYWYQQILGQGPKLLIQFQNNGVVDDSQLPKDRFSAERLKGVDSTLKIQPAKLEDSAVYLCASSLVAAGQNIQYFGAGTRLSVL.

This clonotype was detected ten times or more. The chain joins TRBV10-3 to TRBJ2-3, with a possible D match to TRBD2 (6 bases). V was cut by 3 bases and J by 7 bases, with 14 bases left in between. Per the germline V gene, CDR1 is ENHRY and CDR2 is SYGVKD. CDR3 length: 14 residues. DNA of the CDR3: TGTGCCATCAGTGATGGAGGGGTAGGGAATACGCAGTATTTT. Residues: CAISDGGVGNTQYF.

For this clonotype: At one end the junction does not follow the germline gene, possibly because of a read error. The V gene is TRBV7-2, the J gene TRBJ2-1; 10 nucleotides align to TRBD1. CDR3 length: 14 amino acids. Germline-derived CDR1 and CDR2 are SGHTA and FQGNSA. For the CDR3, the DNA is TGTGCCAGCCTTCCGGGACAGGGGAACCACGAGCAGTGCTTC. Protein product: CASLPGQGNHEQCF.

This sequence joins TRBV7-9 and TRBJ2-5, with D possibly matching TRBD2 (5 bases). CDR3 length: 14 residues. Trimming pared 3 bases from V and 3 bases from J, leaving 11 bases between. Per germline, CDR1 SEHNR and CDR2 FQNEAQ (reference sequence). CDR3 amino acids: CASSFSSREETQYF. In nucleotides, the CDR3 is TGTGCCAGCAGCTTCTCTAGCAGAGAAGAGACCCAGTACTTC.

This clonotype was counted only a few times. The chain joins TRBV21-1 to TRBJ1-1. TRBV21-1 is assigned pseudogene status. This CDR3 has 13 amino acids. CDR3 nucleotides: TGTGCCAGCAGCCCCCACCTTCAGAATGAAGCTTTCTTT. Protein product: CASSPHLQNEAFF.

Worth noting for this clonotype: Just one base apart from a much larger clone, this may be a read error. This rearrangement joins TRBV9 to TRBJ2-7; D might be TRBD2 (5 bases). The germline CDR1 and CDR2 sequences are SGDLS and YYNGEE. This CDR3 is 14 amino acids long. CDR3 region: CVSSPQVAAGEQYF. CDR3 nucleotides: TGTGTCAGCAGCCCTCAGGTTGCGGCGGGCGAGCAGTACTTC.

Worth noting for this clonotype: At one end the junction does not follow the germline gene, possibly because of a read error. The chain links TRBV9 to TRBJ2-1; possibly TRBD1 or TRBD2 for D (6 bases each). The CDR3 length is 16 residues. CDR1 and CDR2 from the germline V gene are SGDLS and YYNGEE. CDR3 loop: CASSQDPGDSYNGQFF. The DNA of the CDR3 is TGTGCCAGCAGCCAAGATCCAGGGGACTCCTACAATGGGCAGTTCTTC. The full variable domain, its missing parts supplied by reference TRBV9 and TRBJ2-1, is DSGVTQTPKHLITATGQRVTLRCSPRSGDLSVYWYQQSLDQGLQFLIQYYNGEERAKGNILERFSAQQFPDLHSELNLSSLELGDSALYFCASSQDPGDSYNGQFFGPGTRLTVL.